The 24 T cell receptor beta chains given below trace back to one sample, sequenced in a study of blood T cells in healthy people across ages. With a J-beta primer mix and a sample-barcoded 5' primer, a second PCR ran about 7 to 11 cycles. TCRdb fed the 5' RACE reads into MiXCR, producing one record per CDR3 protein. The table records 550,000 to 800,000 distinct CDR3 sequences, 32% of them present only once. Material for sequencing was blood. These receptors all stem from an elderly woman in good health.

Points on this clonotype: A much larger clone lies a single base off, so this may be a read error. V and J are TRBV18 and TRBJ2-5; maybe TRBD1 (6 bases). The germline gives CDR1 KGHSH, CDR2 LQKENI. The ends were cut back, 6 bases at V and 9 bases at J, with 17 bases in the middle. The CDR3 covers 13 residues. The CDR3 coding sequence is TGTGCCAGCTCGAGGGGGTTGTTGGAGGCCCAGTACTTC. This encodes CASSRGLLEAQYF.

The chain uses TRBV11-2 and TRBJ2-5; unclear D gene. Germline assignment: CDR1 SGHAT and CDR2 FQNNGV. This CDR3 has 14 residues. V was cut by 3 bases and J by 11 bases, with 19 bases left in between. The chain's CDR3 is CASSFGRSGNEQYF. CDR3 coding DNA: TGTGCCAGCAGCTTCGGCAGGTCGGGCAATGAGCAGTACTTC.

The chain carries TRBV12-5 and TRBJ1-5; D remains unclear. The CDR3 length is 13 residues. Trimming took off 7 bases at V and 0 bases at J, with 7 bases between the two ends. The germline CDR1 and CDR2 sequences are LGHNT and FRNRAP. The CDR3 region has the DNA TGTGCTAGTGTTGGGGTTAGCAATCAGCCCCAGCATTTT. Its translation is CASVGVSNQPQHF.

In its sample, this clonotype was seen many times. This chain joins TRBV28 and TRBJ2-1; TRBD2 might be the D (5 bases). Germline V gene sequence: CDR1 MDHEN, CDR2 SYDVKM. CDR3 size: 13 residues. Trimming left V 5 bases short and J 8 bases short, with 13 bases between. The CDR3 here is CASSLAGIHEQFF. CDR3 coding DNA: TGTGCCAGCAGTCTAGCAGGTATCCATGAGCAGTTCTTC.

This clonotype was detected only a few times. The chain recombines TRBV28 with TRBJ1-2; TRBD1 agrees at 11 bases. Germline trimming cut 6 bases from V and 4 bases from J; bases unmatched to any gene: 4. CDR1 MDHEN and CDR2 SYDVKM come from the germline V gene. CDR3 length: 14 amino acids. CDR3 in DNA: TGTGCCAGCAGGGGACAGGGGGACGGCTATGGCTACACCTTC. It encodes CASRGQGDGYGYTF.

This clonotype was counted many times. The gene calls are TRBV4-1 and TRBJ1-4; 7 nucleotides align to TRBD1. Per germline, CDR1 MGHRA and CDR2 YSYEKL. The CDR3 is made up of 16 amino acids. V was clipped by 1 base and J by 6 bases; unmatched bases: 8. This CDR3 reads CASSQGGAGGDEKLFF. The CDR3 region has the DNA TGCGCCAGCAGCCAAGGGGGGGCAGGGGGTGATGAAAAACTGTTTTTT.

The chain employs TRBV10-1 and TRBJ1-2; D is ambiguous. The CDR3 spans 16 residues. Trimming removed 6 bases at V and 8 bases at J, with 25 bases between. Germline lookup yields CDR1 WNHNN and CDR2 SYGVQD (reference sequence). CDR3 region: CASRECLGKGGGGYTF. Written as DNA, the CDR3 is TGCGCCAGCAGGGAATGCCTTGGGAAAGGAGGAGGCGGCTACACCTTC.

The genes are TRBV7-3 and TRBJ2-1; 7 nucleotides align to TRBD1. Trimming took 5 bases from V and 7 from J; bases not matched to a gene: 8. The CDR3 loop spans 14 amino acids. Germline values: CDR1 SGHTA, CDR2 FQGTGA. This chain's CDR3 is CASSGTTGTNEQFF. Here the CDR3 DNA reads TGTGCCAGCAGCGGAACGACAGGGACGAATGAGCAGTTCTTC.

The sample holds a few counts of this clonotype. The V and J genes are TRBV27 and TRBJ2-1, with 11 bases that match TRBD2. J gave up 3 bases and V 4 bases, and 5 bases lay outside the gene matches. Germline V gene data show CDR1 as MNHEY and CDR2 as SMNVEV (reference sequence). This CDR3 contains 16 residues. The DNA of the CDR3 is TGTGCCAGCAGTTCCCTAGCGGGGGGTAACTACAATGAGCAGTTCTTC. Protein sequence: CASSSLAGGNYNEQFF.

This clonotype came up a few times. A much larger clone lies one base from this, so it may be a read error. The rearrangement uses TRBV6-2 or TRBV6-3 and TRBJ2-7; TRBD1 is a possible D gene (6 bases). The J call is in doubt because the DNA end fits TRBJ2-5 better. Germline V gene sequence: CDR1 MNHEY, CDR2 SVGEGT. The CDR3 length is 12 residues. CDR3 sequence (DNA): TGTGCCAACAGTCAAACAGGGGAGACCCAGTACTTC. It codes for CANSQTGETQYF.

This chain uses TRBV3-1 with TRBJ1-5, with TRBD1 as a possible D gene (5 bases). CDR1 LGHDT and CDR2 YNNKEL come from the germline V gene (reference sequence). This CDR3 is 14 amino acids long. Trimming stripped 3 bases from V and 5 bases from J, with 11 bases between. This CDR3 is CASSQGRAYQPQHF. DNA for the CDR3: TGTGCCAGCAGCCAGGGCAGGGCTTATCAGCCCCAGCATTTT.

The sample holds many counts of this clonotype. The CDR3 region is CSARPDRRETQYF. CDR3 coding DNA: TGCAGTGCTAGACCCGACCGGAGGGAGACCCAGTACTTC. V is TRBV20-1 and J is TRBJ2-5, with D possibly being TRBD2 (5 bases). Germline V lookup: CDR1 DFQATT, CDR2 SNEGSKA (reference sequence). Between the trimmed V and J ends, which lost 2 bases and 5 bases, there was a span of 12 bases. The CDR3 loop spans 13 amino acids.

The genes are TRBV21-1 and TRBJ1-2; the table's D call, TRBD1, has no DNA check behind it. TRBV21-1 is shown as a pseudogene. The length of the CDR3 is 19 residues. The CDR3: CASSTQEDRGRERIYGYTF. In DNA form, the CDR3 reads TGTGCCAGCAGCACCCAGGAGGACAGGGGAAGGGAGAGAATCTATGGCTACACCTTC.

This clonotype occurred a few times. The chain carries TRBV3-1 and TRBJ1-2; a possible D gene is TRBD1 (5 bases). Trimming removed 1 base at V and 6 bases at J, with 12 bases between. The CDR3 is made up of 14 amino acids. Germline CDR1 LGHDT, CDR2 YNNKEL (reference sequence). CDR3 coding DNA: TGTGCCAGCAGCCAAGCATTAGGGGCAGATGGCTACACCTTC. Translating gives CASSQALGADGYTF. Full variable domain (remainder filled in from reference TRBV3-1 and TRBJ1-2): DTAVSQTPKYLVTQMGNDKSIKCEQNLGHDTMYWYKQDSKKFLKIMFSYNNKELIINETVPNRFSPKSPDKAHLNLHINSLELGDSAVYFCASSQALGADGYTFGSGTRLTVV.

This clonotype showed up many times. The V call is TRBV4-3, the J call TRBJ2-6, with D perhaps matching TRBD1 (5 bases). The germline V gene encodes CDR1 LGHNA and CDR2 YSLEER. With 0 bases removed from V and 0 bases from J, the gap between germline ends came to 6 bases. This CDR3 spans 16 amino acids. The CDR3 loop reads CASSQEDNSGANVLTF. The CDR3, as DNA: TGCGCCAGCAGCCAAGAGGACAACTCTGGGGCCAACGTCCTGACTTTC.

This clonotype was detected a few times. The rearrangement links TRBV5-1 to TRBJ1-2; 9 nucleotides align to TRBD1. Germline CDR1 is SGHRS and CDR2 is YFSETQ. Trimming took 2 bases from V and 2 from J; bases not matched to a gene: 7. The CDR3 is 16 amino acids. This CDR3 is CASSLTGTGLNYGYTF. In nucleotides, the CDR3 is TGCGCCAGCAGCTTAACCGGGACAGGGCTAAACTATGGCTACACCTTC.

This chain joins TRBV5-5 and TRBJ2-1; 8 nucleotides align to TRBD2. The germline gives CDR1 SGHKS, CDR2 YYEKEE (reference sequence). V dropped 5 bases and J dropped 4; count of bases not matched to a gene: 8. CDR3 length: 15 amino acids. The CDR3 loop reads CASRFSGTPYNEQFF. The DNA for the CDR3 is TGTGCCAGCAGGTTTAGCGGGACCCCTTACAATGAGCAGTTCTTC.

A few counts support this clonotype. The chain recombines TRBV30 with TRBJ1-5; D ambiguous. Germline values: CDR1 GTSNPN, CDR2 SVGIG (reference sequence). The CDR3 has 15 amino acids. The V and J ends lost 1 base and 1 base respectively, with 11 bases between them. Here the CDR3 reads CAWSEGSRSNQPQHF. CDR3 sequence (DNA): TGTGCCTGGAGTGAGGGATCCCGAAGCAATCAGCCCCAGCATTTT.

This clonotype was counted ten times or more. The chain carries TRBV5-5 and TRBJ2-2, with 7 nucleotides matching TRBD1. CDR3 length equals 16 residues. V lost 3 bases to trimming and J lost 1 base; unmatched junction nucleotides: 6. Germline V gene sequence: CDR1 SGHKS, CDR2 YYEKEE (reference sequence). CDR3 in amino acids: CASSYTGTVNTGELFF. As DNA, the CDR3 is TGTGCCAGCAGCTACACCGGGACAGTGAACACCGGGGAGCTGTTTTTT.

This clonotype is a singleton in its sample. One end of the junction fails to match germline, which may point to a read error. The V and J genes are TRBV4-1 and TRBJ1-4; D ambiguous. The CDR3 loop spans 15 amino acids. In germline, CDR1 is MGHRA, CDR2 YSYEKL. Written as DNA, the CDR3 is TGCGCCAGCGGCCAAGGAGACGCCTGGGGAGAAAAACTGTTTTTT. This gives the protein CASGQGDAWGEKLFF.

This clonotype was recorded many times. V gene TRBV7-2 combines with J gene TRBJ2-3; maybe TRBD1 (5 bases). The CDR3 totals 15 residues. Looked up from germline, CDR1 is SGHTA and CDR2 is FQGNSA. Trimming removed 0 bases from V and 1 base from J, with 8 bases in between. CDR3 coding DNA: TGTGCCAGCAGCTTAGCAGGACAACGCACAGATACGCAGTATTTT. Protein: CASSLAGQRTDTQYF.

The chain combines TRBV12-3 or TRBV12-4 with TRBJ2-7; maybe TRBD1 (5 bases). V was pared by 6 bases and J by 3 bases, with 12 bases between. The CDR3 covers 13 residues. For the CDR3, the DNA is TGTGCCAGCAGCTCTCGACAGTTCTACGAGCAGTACTTC. It encodes CASSSRQFYEQYF.

In this sample, this clonotype turned up many times. CDR3 coding DNA: TGCAGTGCTAGACTCGGCGGTGGCAATCAGCCCCAGCATTTT. Its protein is CSARLGGGNQPQHF. The chain joins TRBV20-1 to TRBJ1-5; D is unresolved. There are 14 residues in the CDR3. Between the trimmed V and J ends, which lost 2 bases and 2 bases, there was a span of 10 bases. Germline-derived CDR1 and CDR2 are DFQATT and SNEGSKA (reference sequence).

This clonotype came up many times. The J gene is TRBJ2-5, the V gene TRBV12-3 or TRBV12-4; 8 bases are a match to TRBD1. The trim removed 3 bases at V and 5 bases at J, leaving 8 bases unmatched. This CDR3 is built from 15 residues. As DNA, the CDR3 is TGTGCCAGCAGTTTGGGTCAGGGGGCTCGGGAGACCCAGTACTTC. The encoded protein is CASSLGQGARETQYF.